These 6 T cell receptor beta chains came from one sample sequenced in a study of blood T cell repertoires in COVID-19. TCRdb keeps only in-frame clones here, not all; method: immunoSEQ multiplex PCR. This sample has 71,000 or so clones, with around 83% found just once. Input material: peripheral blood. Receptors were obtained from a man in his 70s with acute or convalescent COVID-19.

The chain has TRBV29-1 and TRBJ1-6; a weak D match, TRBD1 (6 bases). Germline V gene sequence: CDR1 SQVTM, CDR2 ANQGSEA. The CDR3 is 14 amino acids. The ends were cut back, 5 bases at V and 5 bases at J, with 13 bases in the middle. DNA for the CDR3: TGCAGCGTTCTGACAGGTGGGGATAATTCACCCCTCCACTTT. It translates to CSVLTGGDNSPLHF.

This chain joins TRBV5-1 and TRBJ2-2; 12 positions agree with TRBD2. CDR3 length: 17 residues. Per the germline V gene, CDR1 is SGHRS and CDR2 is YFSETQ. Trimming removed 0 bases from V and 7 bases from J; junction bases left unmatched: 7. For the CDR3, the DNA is TGCGCCAGCAGCTTGGCGTGGACTAGCGGGAAAGTCGGGGAGCTGTTTTTT. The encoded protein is CASSLAWTSGKVGELFF.

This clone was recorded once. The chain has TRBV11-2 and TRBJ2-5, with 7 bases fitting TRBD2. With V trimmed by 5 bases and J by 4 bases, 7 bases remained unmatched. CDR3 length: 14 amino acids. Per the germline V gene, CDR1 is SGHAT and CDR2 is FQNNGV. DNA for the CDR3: TGTGCCAGCAGCGCGAGCGGGATCTTAGAGACCCAGTACTTC. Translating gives CASSASGILETQYF.

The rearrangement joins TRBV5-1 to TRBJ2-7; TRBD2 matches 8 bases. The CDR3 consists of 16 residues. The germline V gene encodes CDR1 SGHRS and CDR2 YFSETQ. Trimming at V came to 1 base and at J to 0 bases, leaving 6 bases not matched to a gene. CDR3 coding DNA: TGCGCCAGCAGCTTGAGATCGGGGGGGAGCTCCTACGAGCAGTACTTC. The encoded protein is CASSLRSGGSSYEQYF.

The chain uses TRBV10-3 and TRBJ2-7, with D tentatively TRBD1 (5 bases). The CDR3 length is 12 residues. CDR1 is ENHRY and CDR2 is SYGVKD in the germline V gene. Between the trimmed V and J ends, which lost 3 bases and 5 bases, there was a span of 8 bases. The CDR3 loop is CAISEIGDEQYF. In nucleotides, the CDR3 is TGTGCCATCAGTGAAATAGGGGACGAGCAGTACTTC.

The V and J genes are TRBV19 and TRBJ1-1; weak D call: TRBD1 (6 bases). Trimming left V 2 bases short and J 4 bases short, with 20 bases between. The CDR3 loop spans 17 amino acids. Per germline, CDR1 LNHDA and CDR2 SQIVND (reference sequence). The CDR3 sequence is CASSIRMAGAVGTEAFF. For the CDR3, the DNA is TGTGCCAGTAGTATACGGATGGCGGGGGCAGTCGGCACTGAAGCTTTCTTT.